Below, one T cell receptor beta chain is given with its context. This specimen belongs to a study of cytomegalovirus exposure and HLA in healthy donors. The data were produced by immunoSEQ multiplex PCR, yet TCRdb's version contains in-frame clones alone and is incomplete. The sample carries some 65,000 clones, about 94% recorded once. The germline V gene has CDR1 SEHNR and CDR2 FQNEAQ (reference sequence). V lost 6 bases and J lost 4, with 19 bases in between. The CDR3 covers 16 residues. Input material: PBMCs. The TCR sequence derives from a man aged 18 to 30 in good health and CMV-seropositive. The chain uses TRBV7-9 and TRBJ2-1, with D possibly being TRBD1 (5 bases). CDR3 in DNA: TGTGCCAGCAGGGGGATGGGGCTCCGCGCTTACAATGAGCAGTTCTTC. Translation: CASRGMGLRAYNEQFF.